This section outlines one T cell receptor beta chain sequence together with its context. Repertoires were generated with immunoSEQ multiplex PCR, while TCRdb's copy carries only in-frame clones and drops some. The sample holds 150,000 or so clones, about 90% seen once. The germline V and J ends were trimmed by 5 bases and 7 bases, with 8 bases remaining between them. The CDR3 loop spans 11 amino acids. Germline V CDR1 and CDR2: MDHEN, SYDVKM. These data belong to a study of blood T cell repertoires in COVID-19. V gene TRBV28 combines with J gene TRBJ1-1; no clear D gene. Sample: peripheral blood. The TCR comes from a woman aged 70-85 years with acute or convalescent COVID-19. The CDR3 sequence is CASSRRGEAFF. CDR3 in DNA: TGTGCCAGCAGTCGCCGGGGTGAAGCTTTCTTT.